These T cell receptor beta chains were read from a single sample in a study of T cells after yellow fever vaccination. TCRdb processed the 5' RACE reads anew with MiXCR; each CDR3 protein has one entry. The sample carries 200,000 to 250,000 distinct CDR3 sequences, approximately 3% recorded once. Sequencing used CD4+ T cells sorted from PBMCs, obtained 10 days after the yellow fever booster vaccination. The origin of the receptors is a young man who received the YFV17D yellow fever vaccine. Both conserved end residues are part of each CDR3. The D gene is left open where the match is weak. Not every row has a clone size; where given, it reads once, few, many or a size class.

D gene,clone size,V gene,J gene,CDR3 DNA,CDR3 protein
.,.,TRBV5-6,TRBJ1-4,TGTGCCAGCAGCTCTACCGGGGAGGGCCGAACTAATGAAAAACTGTTTTTT,CASSSTGEGRTNEKLFF
.,many,TRBV12-3/TRBV12-4,TRBJ1-1,TGTGCCAGCAGTTTCAGCGGCCGTCCTTCAGTATTCATGAACACTGAAGCTTTCTTT,CASSFSGRPSVFMNTEAFF
.,many,TRBV7-9,TRBJ2-1,TGTGCCAGCATCTTGGACAGTTACAATGAGCAGTTCTTC,CASILDSYNEQFF
TRBD1,few,TRBV6-6,TRBJ1-1,TGTGCCAGCAGTTACCGACGACAGGGGAACACTGAAGCTTTCTTT,CASSYRRQGNTEAFF
.,many,TRBV7-2,TRBJ2-3,TGTGCCAGCAGCGCCCTCCTAGGTACGCAGTATTTT,CASSALLGTQYF
.,few,TRBV30,TRBJ1-2,TGTGCCTGGAGTGTATCACAGAGCTATGGCTACACCTTC,CAWSVSQSYGYTF
.,many,TRBV6-6,TRBJ1-1,TGTGCCAGCAGTTACTCCTTGGAGGGGCGCACTGAAGCTTTCTTT,CASSYSLEGRTEAFF
.,few,TRBV7-2,TRBJ2-2,TGTGCCAGCAGCCTTACATGGGCGGGCACCGGGGAGCTGTTTTTT,CASSLTWAGTGELFF
TRBD2,few,TRBV11-2,TRBJ2-1,TGTGCCAGCAGCTTAGATAGCGGGGGGTGGAATGAGCAGTTCTTC,CASSLDSGGWNEQFF
.,few,TRBV28,TRBJ1-2,TGTGCCAGCAGTTTGATCAGCTATGGCTACACCTTC,CASSLISYGYTF
.,many,TRBV12-3/TRBV12-4,TRBJ1-6,TGTGCCAGCAGTTTAGAACAGGGCATTGGCGCATTGGATTCACCCCTCCACTTT,CASSLEQGIGALDSPLHF
.,.,TRBV5-1,TRBJ1-6,TGCGCCAGCAGCTTACAGGGATTCAATTCACCCCTCCACTTT,CASSLQGFNSPLHF
TRBD2,.,TRBV20-1,TRBJ2-1,TGCAGTGTGGCGGGACTAGCGGGGGTCCATGAGCAGTTCTTC,CSVAGLAGVHEQFF
.,many,TRBV5-1,TRBJ1-6,TGCGCCAGCAGCGGGGACGGAAATTCACCCCTCCACTTT,CASSGDGNSPLHF
TRBD1,many,TRBV18,TRBJ1-2,TGTGCCAGCTCCCGGGGACAGGGGGACTATGGCTACACCTTC,CASSRGQGDYGYTF
TRBD1,many,TRBV5-1,TRBJ2-5,TGCGCCAGCGGCTCGACAGGGCACCAAGAGACCCAGTACTTC,CASGSTGHQETQYF
.,many,TRBV29-1,TRBJ1-1,TGCAGCGCGGGTACAGGGTTCACTGAAGCTTTCTTT,CSAGTGFTEAFF
.,.,TRBV20-1,TRBJ2-2,TGCAGTGCCTTGGCCTCGAACACCGGGGAGCTGTTTTTT,CSALASNTGELFF
.,many,TRBV4-1,TRBJ2-1,TGCGCCAGCAGCCAAGGTCGGGTTAGCTCCTACAATGAGCAGTTCTTC,CASSQGRVSSYNEQFF
.,.,TRBV7-3,TRBJ2-5,TGTGCCAGCAGTCGGGGGCACCAAGAGACCCAGTACTTC,CASSRGHQETQYF
.,many,TRBV7-2,TRBJ2-5,TGTGCCAGCAGCTCCGGTGTCCCCTACGAGACCCAGTACTTC,CASSSGVPYETQYF